This T cell receptor beta chain was identified during a study of blood T cell repertoires in COVID-19. Generated by immunoSEQ multiplex PCR, the TCRdb table keeps only in-frame clones and is missing some. Here the sample spans about 71,000 clones, just over 90% being singletons. The CDR3 is made up of 18 amino acids. The V gene's germline CDR1 is SGHRS and CDR2 YFSETQ. V lost 0 bases and J lost 4, with 23 bases in between. The chain joins TRBV5-1 to TRBJ2-7; a weak D match, TRBD2 (5 bases). The origin of this receptor is a woman between 18 and 29 years old with acute or convalescent COVID-19. The sequenced sample was peripheral blood. The CDR3 region is CASSLGTHLGPGTYEQYF. CDR3 in DNA: TGCGCCAGCAGCTTGGGGACCCACCTCGGGCCGGGAACTTACGAGCAGTACTTC.